This T cell receptor (beta chain) comes out of a study of cytomegalovirus exposure and HLA in healthy donors. PCR was performed using 60 Vbeta and 13 Jbeta primers. Authors' processing steps: About 12 million shared chains were among the roughly 78 million unique TCR beta chains that a later analysis counted. Profiled with immunoSEQ multiplex PCR; TCRdb holds only in-frame clones, not every one. Clone size and V and J calls were adopted from that table, with D and trimming inferred from the DNA. Here the sample spans 110,000 or so clones, 76% being singletons. With regard to this clone: Antigen: not known.

Findings and limits, study-wide: Analyses of presence/absence relied on an assumption of roughly uniform sequencing depth across donors.

CDR3 length: 13 amino acids. The ends were cut back, 4 bases at V and 3 bases at J, with 10 bases in the middle. The V gene's germline CDR1 is SGHTA and CDR2 FQGNSA. Sequencing used PBMCs. This chain joins TRBV7-2 and TRBJ2-7; maybe TRBD1 (5 bases). The source is a woman between 40 and 50 years old in good health and CMV-seropositive. CDR3 in amino acids: CASSSQGYYEQYF. DNA of the CDR3: TGTGCCAGCAGCTCGCAGGGATACTACGAGCAGTACTTC.